This T cell receptor beta chain was captured by sequencing in a study of control samples from healthy donors and cancer patients. Germline assignment: CDR1 SGHTA and CDR2 FQGNSA. The CDR3 runs to 16 residues. V shed 5 bases and J 4 bases; nucleotides not matched to a gene: 9. Data came from immunoSEQ multiplex PCR; TCRdb stores just in-frame clones and leaves some out. The table records more than 140,000 clones, 85% to 95% of them present only once. The chain recombines TRBV7-2 with TRBJ2-5; TRBD2 agrees at 11 bases. Sequencing used blood. The source is a man aged 35-49 years in good health. This CDR3 reads CASSPRVAGGRETQYF. For the CDR3, the DNA is TGTGCCAGCAGCCCTCGGGTAGCGGGGGGGCGAGAGACCCAGTACTTC.